The rows below give T cell receptor beta chains drawn from one sample of a study of OX40 agonist ivuxolimab in advanced cancers. TCRdb keeps only in-frame clones here, not all; method: immunoSEQ multiplex PCR. In the table there are some 7,000 clones, around 86% of which are singletons. The starting material was CD4+ or CD8+ T cells sorted from blood, obtained in a trial of the OX40 agonist ivuxolimab. The source of these receptors is an adult with an advanced solid tumor such as melanoma, head and neck, liver or kidney cancer. Each CDR3 is given with its conserved first and last residue. The D gene is left open where the match is weak. The size field is filled for only some rows; it gives once, few, many or a size class.

.,TRBV4-1,TRBJ1-2,.,CASSQGETTPYGYTF,TGCGCCAGCAGCCAAGGGGAGACTACACCCTATGGCTACACCTTC
TRBD2,TRBV15,TRBJ2-7,.,CATSRDPSGRVEQYF,TGTGCCACCAGCAGAGATCCTTCTGGGAGGGTCGAGCAGTACTTC
.,TRBV28,TRBJ2-7,.,CASSLGPGDHEQYF,TGTGCCAGCAGTTTGGGCCCGGGGGATCACGAGCAGTACTTC
.,TRBV29-1,TRBJ2-7,.,CSVDQGLGYEQYF,TGCAGCGTTGACCAGGGATTGGGGTACGAGCAGTACTTC
.,TRBV2,TRBJ1-5,few,CASREGLDQPQHF,TGTGCCAGCAGGGAGGGGTTGGATCAGCCCCAGCATTTT
.,TRBV20-1,TRBJ1-6,.,CSAPGLHF,TGCAGTGCCCCGGGCCTCCACTTT
.,TRBV19,TRBJ2-7,.,CASSIAGQSYEQYF,TGTGCCAGTAGTATAGCCGGACAGTCCTACGAGCAGTACTTC
TRBD1,TRBV4-1,TRBJ1-2,once,CASSQDIEQGVFGYTF,TGCGCCAGCAGCCAAGATATCGAACAGGGGGTTTTTGGCTACACCTTC
TRBD2,TRBV11-2,TRBJ2-5,.,CASSLGPWTSGGVKETQYF,TGTGCCAGCAGCTTAGGCCCGTGGACTAGCGGGGGGGTTAAAGAGACCCAGTACTTC
TRBD2,TRBV4-1,TRBJ2-1,.,CASSQDSGGAREQFF,TGCGCCAGCAGCCAGGACAGCGGGGGGGCCAGGGAGCAGTTCTTC
TRBD1,TRBV27,TRBJ1-2,.,CASSLVGQGAYGYTF,TGTGCCAGCAGTTTGGTGGGACAGGGGGCCTATGGCTACACCTTC
.,TRBV7-6,TRBJ1-6,.,CASSLMDGYNSPLHF,TGTGCCAGCAGCTTAATGGACGGCTACAATTCACCCCTCCACTTT
.,TRBV6-5,TRBJ2-1,.,CASSYGIANEQFF,TGTGCCAGCAGCTATGGGATAGCGAATGAGCAGTTCTTC
TRBD2,TRBV7-9,TRBJ2-5,.,CASSALRLADETQYF,TGTGCCAGCAGCGCACTAAGACTAGCAGACGAGACCCAGTACTTC
TRBD1,TRBV6-5,TRBJ1-4,once,CASTGTGWGEKLFF,TGTGCCAGCACCGGGACAGGGTGGGGCGAAAAACTGTTTTTT
.,TRBV5-1,TRBJ1-5,few,CASSLASNQPQHF,TGCGCCAGCAGCTTGGCGTCCAATCAGCCCCAGCATTTT
.,TRBV5-1,TRBJ2-3,.,CASSRRDPDGDTQYF,TGCGCCAGCAGCCGCCGGGATCCTGATGGAGATACGCAGTATTTT
.,TRBV5-1,TRBJ2-7,.,CASSFSGWEQYF,TGCGCCAGCAGCTTTTCGGGGTGGGAGCAGTACTTC
.,TRBV7-9,TRBJ2-7,.,CASSLALGNYHEQYF,TGTGCCAGCAGCTTAGCGTTAGGGAACTACCACGAGCAGTACTTC
TRBD1,TRBV6-1,TRBJ2-3,.,CASSSDRGGTDTQYF,TGTGCCAGCAGTTCCGACAGGGGGGGCACAGATACGCAGTATTTT
.,TRBV4-1,TRBJ1-1,.,CASSQDRGREAFF,TGCGCCAGCAGCCAAGATCGAGGACGTGAAGCTTTCTTT
TRBD1,TRBV10-1,TRBJ2-5,.,CASSVNRGQQTQYF,TGCGCCAGCAGTGTGAACAGGGGTCAACAGACCCAGTACTTC
.,TRBV2,TRBJ1-5,.,CASSDRDNQPQHF,TGTGCCAGCAGTGACAGAGACAATCAGCCCCAGCATTTT
.,TRBV10-2,TRBJ2-3,.,CASSETHTDTQYF,TGCGCCAGCAGTGAGACCCACACAGATACGCAGTATTTT
.,TRBV25-1,TRBJ1-1,.,CASSESGSTEAFF,TGTGCCAGCAGTGAATCCGGGAGTACTGAAGCTTTCTTT
TRBD2,TRBV11-2,TRBJ2-1,.,CASSFGGGSYNEQFF,TGTGCCAGCAGCTTCGGGGGGGGCTCCTACAATGAGCAGTTCTTC